This record concerns one TCR beta chain sequence. Its antigen is not identified. Libraries were prepared by immunoSEQ multiplex PCR; TCRdb keeps only in-frame clonotypes and omits some of them. The sample lists about 1.1 million clones, about four fifths occurring once. The data derive from a study of shared clonotypes between healthy human individuals. Overall study context: Donors were a couple of women and a few men aged 18 to 49. Broader study findings: Tissues were not sampled, only blood, and their repertoires likely differ. Non-shared clonotypes showed lower generation probabilities than clonotypes common to all four donors.

The germline gives CDR1 WNHNN, CDR2 SYGVQD (reference sequence). V was clipped by 6 bases and J by 4 bases; unmatched bases: 9. The CDR3 totals 16 residues. The authors divided CD4+ cells into CD45RA+ naive and CD45RA-negative memory subsets. The sample consisted of memory CD4+ T cells from PBMCs. Subset in this sample: CD45RA-negative fraction. This receptor was identified in a man younger than 35 in good health. Some clones in this sample may be carry-over from other donors' samples. The rearrangement joins TRBV10-1 to TRBJ2-3; TRBD2 matches at 11 bases. The CDR3 loop is CASSTSLAGGADTQYF. The CDR3, as DNA: TGCGCCAGCAGCACTTCTTTAGCGGGAGGGGCAGATACGCAGTATTTT.